The clone carrying this TCR beta chain occurred a few times. The data originate from a study of patients and donors after allogeneic stem cell transplantation. Via MiXCR, TCRdb re-called the RT-PCR reads, giving one row per CDR3 protein. The sample has approximately 250,000 distinct CDR3 sequences; around 14% are singletons. J lost 6 bases, V lost 7 bases, and 3 bases had no gene match. CDR3 length: 13 amino acids. Looked up from germline, CDR1 is LNHDA and CDR2 is SQIVND (reference sequence). The source material was blood, either unsorted or a sorted T cell fraction (not recorded which). This chain joins TRBV19 and TRBJ2-4; 10 bases agree with TRBD2. This clonotype was obtained from a human donor who was either an allogeneic HSCT recipient or a stem cell or donor lymphocyte infusion donor (not recorded which). It is not recorded whose cells these are; they may come from a transplant donor. The CDR3 bases are TGTGCCAGTAAATGGACTAGCGGAAACATTCAGTACTTC. It codes for CASKWTSGNIQYF. Variable domain in full (rest from reference TRBV19 and TRBJ2-4): DGGITQSPKYLFRKEGQNVTLSCEQNLNHDAMYWYRQDPGQGLRLIYYSQIVNDFQKGDIAEGYSVSREKKESFPLTVTSAQKNPTAFYLCASKWTSGNIQYFGAGTRLSVL.